This T cell receptor beta chain was retrieved from a study of cytomegalovirus exposure and HLA in healthy donors. As for the study in general: The early release's HLA-typed donors yielded tens of millions of unique TCRs.

PCR amplification relied on 60 Vbeta primers (plus 13 Jbeta primers). Sequenced by immunoSEQ multiplex PCR; TCRdb stores in-frame clones only, minus some. The data show around 140,000 clones, and the top ten clones hold 0.96%. Germline loops: CDR1 MNHEY, CDR2 SMNVEV (reference sequence). This CDR3 comprises 14 residues. After removal of 5 bases from V and 0 bases from J, the junction contained 2 bases not matched to a gene. The chain uses TRBV27 and TRBJ2-7, with TRBD1 matching over 9 bases. This sequence was found in a male donor in good health and CMV-seronegative. Sequenced material: PBMCs. CDR3 in DNA: TGTGCCAGCAGTGGGACAGGGTCCTCCTACGAGCAGTACTTC. It yields the protein CASSGTGSSYEQYF.